The 27 T cell receptor beta chains below all came from one sample that was sequenced in a study of T cell repertoires in cytomegalovirus infection. For these TCRs, the target antigens are not known. One entry per CDR3 protein results from TCRdb running MiXCR on the reads. Found here are some 940,000 distinct CDR3 sequences, less than 35% of them singletons; the top ten hold around 15%. The sample here was cultured CD8+ T cells from PBMCs, taken from culture after CMV antigen stimulation. These receptors were taken from a human donor in good health (CMV status not recorded). Some clones in this sample may be carry-over from other donors' samples.

V usage is TRBV19 and J usage is TRBJ1-5, with D perhaps TRBD1 (6 bases). Trimming removed 5 bases from V and 0 bases from J, with 20 bases in between. This CDR3 is built from 18 residues. CDR1 is LNHDA and CDR2 is SQIVND in the germline V gene (reference sequence). In DNA, the CDR3 is TGTGCCAGTAGTCCACTCTTGAGGGGGGCCTATAGCAATCAGCCCCAGCATTTT. This gives the protein CASSPLLRGAYSNQPQHF. The variable domain in full, completed from reference TRBV19 and TRBJ1-5, reads DGGITQSPKYLFRKEGQNVTLSCEQNLNHDAMYWYRQDPGQGLRLIYYSQIVNDFQKGDIAEGYSVSREKKESFPLTVTSAQKNPTAFYLCASSPLLRGAYSNQPQHFGDGTRLSIL.

The rearrangement uses TRBV6-6 and TRBJ1-2, with D maybe TRBD1 (5 bases). V was pared by 3 bases and J by 4 bases, with 18 bases between. This CDR3 has 16 amino acids. The germline CDR1 and CDR2 sequences are MNHNY and SVGAGI (reference sequence). The CDR3: CASSYMGQAQTYGYTF. The CDR3 nucleotides are TGTGCCAGCAGTTATATGGGGCAGGCCCAAACCTATGGCTACACCTTC.

This clonotype appeared a few times. This chain joins TRBV19 and TRBJ2-2; D not certain. V was shortened by 2 bases and J by 9 bases, with 10 bases between the two germline ends. CDR3 size: 13 residues. Germline CDR1 reads LNHDA; CDR2 reads SQIVND (reference sequence). CDR3 coding DNA: TGTGCCAGTAGTATAATCTGGGGTAGGGAGCTGTTTTTT. This gives the protein CASSIIWGRELFF.

J is TRBJ2-5 and V is TRBV11-2; D unclear. This CDR3 spans 14 amino acids. The ends were cut back, 7 bases at V and 4 bases at J, with 16 bases in the middle. CDR1 and CDR2 (germline): SGHAT, FQNNGV. This chain's CDR3 is CASTHWARPETQYF. Here the CDR3 DNA reads TGTGCCAGCACCCATTGGGCTAGACCAGAGACCCAGTACTTC.

This chain links TRBV10-1 with TRBJ1-1, with unresolved D. The V end was cut by 7 bases, the J end by 4 bases, with 7 bases between. The germline V gene encodes CDR1 WNHNN and CDR2 SYGVQD (reference sequence). The CDR3 runs to 11 residues. Here the CDR3 DNA reads TGCGCCAGCATGACGAGCACTGAAGCTTTCTTT. Translation: CASMTSTEAFF.

V is TRBV7-2 and J is TRBJ2-3; 9 bases are a match to TRBD2. The length of the CDR3 is 16 residues. Germline lookup yields CDR1 SGHTA and CDR2 FQGNSA. Trimming removed 5 bases from V and 0 bases from J; junction bases left unmatched: 6. In DNA form, the CDR3 reads TGTACCAGCAGCGGCCTGACTAGCGGTAGCACAGATACGCAGTATTTT. Translated: CTSSGLTSGSTDTQYF.

A few counts support this clonotype. The chain uses TRBV10-3 and TRBJ2-4; the D gene could be TRBD1 or TRBD2 (5 bases each). The V end lost 0 bases, the J end lost 9 bases, and 18 bases lay between the germline ends. The CDR3 spans 16 residues. The germline V gene encodes CDR1 ENHRY and CDR2 SYGVKD. The CDR3 DNA reads as TGTGCCATCAGTGAGTCGATGGGTAGAGGGGTGACCATTCAGTACTTC. Translated: CAISESMGRGVTIQYF.

Of note for this clonotype: One end of the junction fails to match germline, which may point to a read error. The V and J genes are TRBV7-6 and TRBJ2-1; 16 bases are a match to TRBD2. Germline V gives CDR1 SGHVS, CDR2 FNYEAQ. The CDR3 is 18 amino acids. The CDR3 sequence is CASSPLGLAGGRWDEQFF. Here the CDR3 DNA reads TGTGCTAGCAGCCCATTGGGACTAGCGGGGGGGCGGTGGGATGAGCAGTTCTTC. Combining the CDR3 with reference TRBV7-6 and TRBJ2-1 gives the whole variable domain GAGVSQSPRYKVTKRGQDVALRCDPISGHVSLYWYRQALGQGPEFLTYFNYEAQQDKSGLPNDRFSAERPEGSISTLTIQRTEQRDSAMYRCASSPLGLAGGRWDEQFFGPGTRLTVL.

This clonotype was seen at least ten times. The rearrangement uses TRBV7-6 and TRBJ1-2, with 10 bases lining up with TRBD1. There are 14 residues in the CDR3. Germline CDR1 reads SGHVS; CDR2 reads FNYEAQ. Losses at the gene ends were 5 bases for V and 7 bases for J; bases not matched to a gene: 7. The CDR3 loop reads CASSLVGTGVGYTF. In DNA form, the CDR3 reads TGTGCCAGCAGCCTCGTTGGGACAGGGGTTGGCTACACCTTC.

The rearrangement joins TRBV27 to TRBJ2-1; 9 bases fit TRBD1. CDR3 size: 11 residues. V lost 7 bases and J lost 14; bases outside the gene matches: 6. Germline CDR1 and CDR2: MNHEY and SMNVEV (reference sequence). The CDR3 DNA follows: TGTGCCAGCAAAGGGGACAGGGTAGAGTTCTTC. Translated, it gives CASKGDRVEFF.

This chain joins TRBV2 and TRBJ2-1; D perhaps matches TRBD1 (5 bases). CDR1 and CDR2 (germline): SNHLY, FYNNEI. This CDR3 has 15 residues. Trimming left V 3 bases short and J 1 base short, with 10 bases between. CDR3 region: CASSDGQGSYNEQFF. The CDR3 DNA is TGTGCCAGCAGTGATGGGCAGGGTTCCTACAATGAGCAGTTCTTC.

V is TRBV3-1 and J is TRBJ2-7; tentatively, D is TRBD1 (6 bases). The CDR3 sequence is 14 residues long. Trimming pared 1 base from V and 0 bases from J, leaving 7 bases between. Germline assignment: CDR1 LGHDT and CDR2 YNNKEL (reference sequence). CDR3 nucleotide sequence: TGTGCCAGCAGCCAAGGGGACACCTCCTACGAGCAGTACTTC. Amino acid sequence: CASSQGDTSYEQYF.

This clonotype was recorded many times. V usage is TRBV7-8 and J usage is TRBJ1-2, with TRBD1 as a possible D gene (6 bases). V lost 3 bases and J lost 8, with 16 bases in between. CDR3 length: 14 amino acids. Germline CDR1 and CDR2: SGHVS and FQNEAQ. The CDR3 region is CASSLSQGNEGYTF. The CDR3 DNA sequence: TGTGCCAGCAGCTTGAGCCAGGGGAATGAAGGCTACACCTTC.

The V call is TRBV6-6, the J call TRBJ2-1, with a weak D call TRBD2 (5 bases). Trimming shortened V by 5 bases and J by 8 bases, and 13 bases separated the two germline ends. The CDR3 covers 13 residues. The germline CDR1 and CDR2 sequences are MNHNY and SVGAGI (reference sequence). In DNA, the CDR3 is TGTGCCAGCAGTACACGGGGAAGGGATGAGCAGTTCTTC. Amino acids: CASSTRGRDEQFF.

The CDR3 reads CASSSPGRDEKLFF. CDR3 DNA sequence: TGTGCCAGCAGTTCCCCGGGACGGGATGAAAAACTGTTTTTT. The chain recombines TRBV12-3 or TRBV12-4 with TRBJ1-4; D is possibly TRBD1 (5 bases). CDR3 length: 14 amino acids. V lost 4 bases, J lost 6 bases, and 12 bases lay in between.

This clonotype appeared many times. The chain has TRBV7-6 and TRBJ1-5; D might be TRBD1 (5 bases). Trimming cost V 5 bases and J 6 bases, with 17 bases left between them. In germline, CDR1 is SGHVS, CDR2 FNYEAQ. This CDR3 has 15 amino acids. The CDR3: CASSLSGAPGQPQHF. CDR3 nucleotide sequence: TGTGCCAGCAGCCTCAGCGGGGCGCCGGGTCAGCCCCAGCATTTT.

The genes are TRBV9 and TRBJ2-2; 7 bases align to TRBD1. The germline CDR1 and CDR2 sequences are SGDLS and YYNGEE. V lost 4 bases and J lost 1; bases outside the gene matches: 7. CDR3 length: 16 amino acids. CDR3 DNA sequence: TGTGCCAGCAGCTATAACAGGGGATTGAACACCGGGGAGCTGTTTTTT. Translating it yields CASSYNRGLNTGELFF.

The chain is built from TRBV7-8 and TRBJ2-5, with D perhaps being TRBD1 or TRBD2 (5 bases each). Trimming shortened V by 5 bases and J by 5 bases, and 18 bases separated the two germline ends. The CDR3 runs 15 residues. Germline V gene sequence: CDR1 SGHVS, CDR2 FQNEAQ. The DNA for the CDR3 is TGTGCCAGCAGCCCATTTCGGGGCTTTGGTGAGACCCAGTACTTC. As protein: CASSPFRGFGETQYF.

The chain carries TRBV18 and TRBJ2-3; possibly TRBD1 for D (6 bases). The CDR3 has 16 residues. CDR1 and CDR2 (germline): KGHSH, LQKENI. V was trimmed by 4 bases and J by 0 bases, leaving 14 bases between them. The CDR3 loop reads CASSHQTGFSTDTQYF. For the CDR3, the DNA is TGTGCCAGCTCACACCAGACAGGTTTCAGCACAGATACGCAGTATTTT.

The rearrangement uses TRBV9 and TRBJ2-1; the match to TRBD1 covers 8 bases. V was clipped by 2 bases and J by 10 bases; unmatched bases: 11. Germline V gene lookup returns CDR1 SGDLS and CDR2 YYNGEE. This CDR3 is built from 15 residues. The CDR3 DNA reads TGTGCCAGCAGCGTCGACAGGGGACCGCCTTTCGAGCAGTTCTTC. It codes for CASSVDRGPPFEQFF.

This chain joins TRBV24-1 and TRBJ2-1, with D maybe TRBD2 (6 bases). CDR3 size: 14 residues. Germline CDR1 KGHDR, CDR2 SFDVKD. The ends were cut back, 0 bases at V and 7 bases at J, with 9 bases in the middle. The DNA of the CDR3 is TGTGCCACCAGTGATTTGCAGGAGGGGAATGAGCAGTTCTTC. Protein: CATSDLQEGNEQFF.

This clonotype showed up just a few times. V usage is TRBV2 and J usage is TRBJ1-6, with 8 bases matching TRBD1. Germline V gene sequence: CDR1 SNHLY, CDR2 FYNNEI. The CDR3 is 16 residues long. V lost 1 base to trimming and J lost 7 bases; unmatched junction nucleotides: 6. The CDR3 sequence: CASSEGRGRGNSPLHF. For the CDR3, the DNA is TGTGCCAGCAGTGAAGGCAGGGGGCGAGGAAATTCACCCCTCCACTTT.

The V call is TRBV25-1, the J call TRBJ2-7; TRBD1 is a possible D gene (6 bases). The CDR3 consists of 14 residues. The germline gives CDR1 MGHDK, CDR2 SYGVNS. The V gene lost 3 bases and the J gene lost 5 bases, with 14 bases spanning the gap. Here the CDR3 reads CASSDRGIPNEQYF. Here the CDR3 DNA reads TGTGCCAGCAGTGACAGGGGAATCCCGAACGAGCAGTACTTC.

Regarding this clonotype: A read error may account for a junction end that differs from germline. V gene TRBV7-2 combines with J gene TRBJ2-5; D is ambiguous. Looked up from germline, CDR1 is SGHTA and CDR2 is FQGNSA. The CDR3 is 16 amino acids. CDR3 amino acids: CANSLRRVTQDGTQYF. The CDR3 bases are TGTGCCAACAGCTTACGAAGGGTTACCCAGGACGGGACCCAGTACTTC.

The CDR3 DNA reads TGTGCCAGCAGCCCCCTACCCAACGAGCAGTACTTC. Its translation: CASSPLPNEQYF. J is TRBJ2-7 and V is TRBV12-3 or TRBV12-4; D call uncertain. Trimming took 6 bases from V and 5 from J, leaving 11 bases between them. This CDR3 is 12 amino acids long.

The chain links TRBV12-5 to TRBJ2-7; 8 nucleotides line up with TRBD1. The CDR3 is made up of 15 amino acids. V lost 7 bases and J lost 4; bases outside the gene matches: 12. Germline-derived CDR1 and CDR2 are LGHNT and FRNRAP. The DNA of the CDR3 is TGTGCTAGTGCCTCCCCCGGGACAGGATCGTACGAGCAGTACTTC. Its protein product is CASASPGTGSYEQYF. The complete variable domain, with remaining parts taken from reference TRBV12-5 and TRBJ2-7, reads DARVTQTPRHKVTEMGQEVTMRCQPILGHNTVFWYRQTMMQGLELLAYFRNRAPLDDSGMPKDRFSAEMPDATLATLKIQPSEPRDSAVYFCASASPGTGSYEQYFGPGTRLTVT.

This clonotype was seen at least ten times. This sequence joins TRBV7-9 and TRBJ2-5; no definite D call. The CDR3 totals 13 residues. Trimming shortened V by 8 bases and J by 0 bases, and 10 bases separated the two germline ends. Germline V gene data show CDR1 as SEHNR and CDR2 as FQNEAQ (reference sequence). CDR3 sequence (DNA): TGTGCCAGCGGGGTGGGGTACCAAGAGACCCAGTACTTC. This encodes CASGVGYQETQYF.